The sample holds a few counts of the clone carrying this T cell receptor (beta chain). Assay: immunoSEQ multiplex PCR; the TCRdb copy retains only in-frame clones and omits some. Among about 140,000 clones listed, 80% were seen once. This entry belongs to a study of cytotoxic CD8 clonotypes in ibrutinib-treated CLL. Study background: By median approximately 63 months, about 12 had progressed and around 15 stayed remitted; responses had been 2 complete and roughly 24 partial.

There are 16 residues in the CDR3. V gave up 2 bases and J gave up 4 bases; unmatched junction bases: 5. Germline values: CDR1 KGHSH, CDR2 LQKENI. The V call is TRBV18, the J call TRBJ2-7; 13 bases are shared with TRBD2. This clonotype originated in a human donor with chronic lymphocytic leukemia. Material: PBMCs, obtained after 36 months of ibrutinib treatment. The chain's CDR3 is CASSPRTSGGFYEQYF. Written as DNA, the CDR3 is TGTGCCAGCTCACCAAGGACTAGCGGGGGATTTTACGAGCAGTACTTC.